This TCR beta chain was identified during a study of shared clonotypes between healthy human individuals (dated by TCRdb to 2019 to 2021). Concerning the study at large: The cohort included a few men and a couple of women between 18 and 49 years of age. To estimate repertoire size and how much clonotype sharing occurs between individuals, the study deeply sequenced the blood TCR repertoires of 5 or 6 healthy adults. For each donor, CD4 naive and CD4 memory were each given three plates, CD8 naive was given two plates, and CD8 memory was given one plate. Per donor, leukapheresis produced somewhere between about 0.9 and 9.5 billion PBMCs. To increase sequencing depth and limit assay-specific biases, TCR repertoire library preparation and sequencing were carried out by different laboratories using diverse techniques.

Concerning this clone: The antigen it binds to is not known. No clone much larger than this one lies a single base away; base qualities are absent.

What the authors observed across the whole study: Sampling was limited to blood, and TCR repertoires in tissue likely differ from TCR repertoires in blood. Around 5.4% of naive CD4, 3.5% of naive CD8, roughly 2.4% of memory CD4, and 0.4% of memory CD8 clonotypes were shared across a few donors. The small number of donors limited the genetic and exposure-history diversity represented. Rarefaction of sorted-subset datasets indicated incomplete sequencing despite the large sequencing depth. Compared with non-shared clonotypes, the clonotypes found in all four sorted-subset donors had higher generation probabilities. Estimated clonotype richness was generally larger for naive than for memory subsets. Pairwise subsampling indicated that sequencing depth was expected to affect the degree of clonotype sharing among donors.

CDR1 and CDR2 are read off the germline V gene as ENHRY and SYGVKD. The CDR3, cysteine through phenylalanine, is 16 amino acids long. Only CDR3 DNA remains: 48 bases, in frame from the first base. Trimming leaves V shorter by 3 bases and J shorter by 4 bases, with the junction holding 6 bases beyond the gene matches. Donors were healthy HIV-negative adults with no recently reported acute infections or vaccinations. Only Caucasian adults living in Nashville, Tennessee, USA were represented among the donors. CD4+ T cells were enriched by magnetic negative selection; naive cells were then positively selected on CD45RA, and the negative fraction formed the memory subset. Blood was obtained by leukapheresis, after which PBMCs were separated by Ficoll-Histopaque density gradient centrifugation and cryopreserved in liquid nitrogen vapor phase. Analytical flow cytometry was used to check the purity and quantity of each magnetically sorted T cell population. Genomic DNA was isolated from every sorted fraction and measured by UV absorbance on a Nanodrop 2000c.

Using the deep immunoSEQ assay, TCR CDR3 regions were amplified from genomic DNA by multiplex PCR. Genomic DNA extracted from each cell subset was distributed evenly over all wells of several immunoSEQ 96-well plates, and each plate served as one replicate. Each replicate PCR for sorted subsets received about 0.2 ug genomic DNA, equal to 30,000 or so T cell genomes. Purified libraries were quantified with a Qubit 3.0 fluorometer, sized on a Bioanalyzer 2100, and re-quantified with the KAPA Library Quantification kit. Each immunoSEQ 96-well plate was sequenced on its own single-read 150-cycle Illumina NextSeq 550 flow cell. Turning to the authors' computational methods: The immunoSEQ output contained only junctional sequences without quality scores, so filtering could not match that applied to full-length reads. Sequences were annotated with PyIR, a Python wrapper for IgBLAST v1.9, and V/J genes and CDR3 were assigned using IMGT germline references. Reads were removed for weak V/J assignments (E-value above 1e-6), missing CDR3, stop codons, out-of-frame junctions, or ambiguous translated residues. V3J clonotypes were defined as sequences sharing the same inferred V gene, J gene, and CDR3 amino acid sequence. Percentage overlap between repertoires was calculated by dividing the number of shared unique clonotypes by the size of the smaller repertoire. Three approaches were used to assess repertoire richness: RTK rarefaction, the Chao1 estimator, and Recon v2.1 estimates of unobserved clonotypes. Generation probabilities for all TCRbeta clonotypes obtained by the gDNA method from a few donors were computed using OLGA. TCRdb mirrors the immuneACCESS table, restricted to in-frame sequences. Some clones are absent from its copies; in checked studies, under half trace to an unresolved V gene, and the reason for the others is unknown. V and J calls and clone size come straight from that table; D and trimming were deduced from the DNA. Recorded for this sample are about 2.4 million clones; around nine tenths of them occurred a single time. In total, the top ten clones hold around 0.14% of the sample.

Sample: naive CD4+ T cells sorted from blood. In light of the paper, this sample's cell subset or site label describes: CD45RA+ positively selected. This sequence originates from a man younger than 35 in good health. The chain uses TRBV10-3 and TRBJ2-1, and 10 bases in between align with TRBD2. The DNA sequence follows: TGTGCCATCAGTGACGGAGCGGGGGGGAGATACAATGAGCAGTTCTTC. Its translation reads: CAISDGAGGRYNEQFF.